Detailed here is one T cell receptor beta chain. This entry is derived from a study of blood T cell repertoires in COVID-19. Across the whole study: COVID-19 samples, acute and convalescent, were from the United States, Italy and Spain.

Methods used by the authors: From reference gene primer amplification, estimates of nucleated cell counts were derived. The table came from immunoSEQ multiplex PCR; TCRdb's copy has only in-frame clones and leaves some out. That table furnishes V, J and clone size, whereas the DNA furnished D and trimming. The table has 100,000 or so clones, around nine tenths seen once. The source material was peripheral blood. The clonotype was recovered from a human donor with acute or convalescent COVID-19. The donor label of this sample is uncertain.

The CDR3 here is CATEGQNFEISYNEQFF. As DNA, the CDR3 is TGTGCCACCGAGGGACAGAACTTCGAAATCTCCTACAATGAGCAGTTCTTC. This chain joins TRBV11-2 and TRBJ2-1, with 7 bases that match TRBD1. This CDR3 has 17 residues. Germline V gives CDR1 SGHAT, CDR2 FQNNGV. The V and J ends lost 10 bases and 0 bases, in that order; junction bases with no gene match: 15. The full variable domain, completed using reference TRBV11-2 and TRBJ2-1, is EAGVAQSPRYKIIEKRQSVAFWCNPISGHATLYWYQQILGQGPKLLIQFQNNGVVDDSQLPKDRFSAERLKGVDSTLKIQPAKLEDSAVYLCATEGQNFEISYNEQFFGPGTRLTVL.